Listed below are T cell receptor beta chains from one sample, sequenced in a study of CD4 and CD8 cells across lung adenocarcinoma regions. TCRdb reanalysed the PCR reads using MiXCR and keeps one entry per CDR3 protein. The sample holds about 5,500 distinct CDR3 sequences, 40% to 60% seen once. Sequenced: CD8+ T cells from the margin of a lung tumor. The receptor set was obtained from a male donor with lung adenocarcinoma. The CD4 and CD8 labels of this study may be unreliable. Both conserved end residues are part of each CDR3. Clone size appears in some rows only: once, few, many, or a class for an expanded clone.

medium-sized	15	TRBJ2-3	TRBV6-1	CASSERSGLTDTQYF
-	16	-	TRBV6-1	CASSTQAGSRPETLFF
once	13	TRBJ1-1	TRBV10-2	CASRERQGTEAFF
many	17	TRBJ2-3	TRBV6-2/TRBV6-3	CASSVNLGAGDTDTQYF
-	14	TRBJ1-2	TRBV27	CASRPWRDRASYTF
medium-sized	14	TRBJ2-1	TRBV6-1	CASFGTGEHNEQFF
-	13	TRBJ1-3	TRBV7-2	CASLWASGNTIYF
-	15	TRBJ2-1	TRBV11-3	CASSLSRQGVAEQFF
medium-sized	15	TRBJ2-1	TRBV27	CASSSATRTVPEQFF
-	15	-	TRBV25-1	CASSESTSGQETQYF
few	14	-	TRBV7-6	CASSPQAIQETQYF
-	15	TRBJ2-1	TRBV6-1	CASSQSSGGYNEQFF
-	14	TRBJ2-2	TRBV5-1	CASSSISNTGELFF
-	17	-	TRBV6-5	CASSSAKKREGAETQYF
once	19	TRBJ2-1	TRBV6-1	CASSDPGLAGTYSYNEQFF
-	15	TRBJ2-7	TRBV6-5	CASSYSRVTSYEQYF
-	14	-	TRBV6-1	CARSGGGGQKIQYF
-	14	TRBJ1-2	TRBV27	CASSSGAGVYGYTF
-	15	-	TRBV6-1	CASSAPGHWRETQYF
-	16	TRBJ2-1	TRBV6-1	CASSSRRQGGGDEQFF
-	17	TRBJ2-3	TRBV27	CASSWNSGTGGKNMQYF
few	12	TRBJ1-6	TRBV4-1	CASSQEGRTLHF
-	17	TRBJ2-5	TRBV12-3/TRBV12-4	CASSVGGGGGGAETQYF
few	15	TRBJ2-5	TRBV6-1	CASSGAGGNQETQYF
-	12	-	TRBV15	CATSRAQETQYF
-	15	TRBJ2-4	TRBV7-2	CARGLGGGDRDTQYF
few	15	TRBJ2-5	TRBV10-3	CAISEKTGGGETQYF
large	13	TRBJ2-1	TRBV6-1	CASSEIYYNEQFF
-	14	TRBJ1-2	TRBV7-2	CASSLEGQGRGYTF
medium-sized	15	TRBJ1-1	TRBV6-1	CASRTYRGRGTEAFF
-	15	TRBJ2-6	TRBV4-1	CASSQVHTGANVLTF
once	15	TRBJ2-3	TRBV6-1	CARDLETSGTDAQYF
-	16	TRBJ2-5	TRBV4-2	CASSRGSGGIQETQYF
few	15	TRBJ2-7	TRBV7-6	CASSLFTGKEYEQYF
-	15	-	TRBV6-1	CASRAGVGTAYEQYF
once	17	TRBJ2-7	TRBV27	CASSGTGEWAGAYEQYF
-	14	TRBJ2-1	TRBV6-1	CASSGGGAVYEQFF
many	15	TRBJ1-1	TRBV6-5	CASSYSGAMNTEAFF
-	16	TRBJ2-3	TRBV6-1	CASSPAGAGAKNMQYF
few	14	TRBJ2-6	TRBV6-1	CASTDVRGANVLTF
once	15	TRBJ1-6	TRBV6-1	CASRGSGRDIYEQYF
-	16	TRBJ2-5	TRBV9	CASSVRGGLRQETQYF
-	17	TRBJ2-3	TRBV6-1	CASSEGGAGRGRETQYF
many	15	TRBJ2-1	TRBV6-1	CASSAGQGMNYEQFF
few	12	TRBJ2-1	TRBV29-1	CSVGEFGDEQFF
few	11	TRBJ2-2	TRBV20-1	CSARTTGELFF
medium-sized	16	TRBJ2-5	TRBV6-1	CASSEPSGEGEETQYF
few	14	TRBJ2-1	TRBV3-1	CASSREGLNNEQFF
few	17	TRBJ2-6	TRBV10-2	CASSEGRGRSGANVLTF
-	15	TRBJ2-3	TRBV20-1	CSARIAGGGGDTQYF
-	13	TRBJ2-2	TRBV27	CASSSEGTGELFF
once	17	TRBJ1-5	TRBV6-2/TRBV6-3	CATLRGQSTYSNQPQHF
once	18	TRBJ2-4	TRBV27	CASSLQRLAGGGKNIQYF
-	14	TRBJ2-3	TRBV6-1	CASTLLTPTDTQYF
-	15	TRBJ2-6	TRBV6-1	CASSEAPSGANVLTF
-	13	TRBJ2-1	TRBV27	CASSPRVVETQFF
few	17	TRBJ2-5	TRBV10-3	CAISESRAGSGQETQYF
many	13	TRBJ2-6	TRBV6-1	CASSPLTANVLTF
few	14	TRBJ2-3	TRBV20-1	CSASLAGFRDTQYF